The T cell receptor beta chain under discussion was sequenced for a study of shared clonotypes between healthy human individuals. V lost 0 bases, J lost 4 bases, and 5 bases lay in between. Per germline, CDR1 SGHDT and CDR2 YYEEEE. The length of the CDR3 is 12 residues. About this clone itself: In the same sample, other DNA sequences code for this CDR3.

Using 200 ng DNA, 32,000 or so T cell genomes, the sorted-subset replicate PCRs were run. Authors' data handling: Because ImmunoSEQ provided only junction sequences with no quality scores, the filtering differed. Assay used: immunoSEQ multiplex PCR; TCRdb lists only in-frame clones, some missing. V and J calls and clone size are as listed in that table; D and trimming were resolved from the DNA. The sample holds some 1 million clones, more than 60% seen once. The sequence derives from a man aged 18 to 30 in good health. The chain carries TRBV5-6 and TRBJ2-7; D gene ambiguous. Sequencing was carried out using memory CD4+ T cells sorted from blood. This sample's subset: CD45RA-negative fraction. CDR3 protein: CASSLGAYEQYF. Written as DNA, the CDR3 is TGTGCCAGCAGCTTGGGGGCTTACGAGCAGTACTTC.